Detailed here is one TCR beta chain. Each patient gave between 1 and 8 samples of peripheral blood mononuclear cells, which were collected pretreatment and during treatment. CDR1 SGHDT and CDR2 YYEEEE come from the germline V gene. The CDR3 is made up of 16 amino acids. V was pared by 0 bases and J by 0 bases, with 2 bases of the junction left unmatched. Synthetic spike-ins, TCR analog templates, were added into each PCR. Produced via immunoSEQ multiplex PCR; TCRdb's table is partial and in-frame only. The table includes approximately 65,000 clones, about 89% detected once. The record originates from a study of PD-L1 blockade in urothelial cancer. Overall study context: About 85% of the 29 patients were males with bladder-origin urothelial cancer. When blood samples were assessed, the median T cell count was about 140,000.

The sequence was collected from a man in his 60s with urothelial cancer. This specimen was PBMCs, taken around atezolizumab (anti-PD-L1) treatment. This chain uses TRBV5-6 with TRBJ2-2, with 7 bases lining up with TRBD1. The CDR3 bases are TGTGCCAGCAGCTTGGTACAGGGGTCGAACACCGGGGAGCTGTTTTTT. Protein product: CASSLVQGSNTGELFF.